This T cell receptor (beta chain) was sequenced for a study of T cells after posttransplantation cyclophosphamide. Findings of the study overall: Recipient CMV seropositivity and CMV reactivation strongly tracked TRB clonality. Blood and skin or GI T cell repertoires showed limited TRB overlap. Donor CD8+ memory clones often dominated recipient blood repertoires at later times.

The related graft donor's blood sample was taken on the day of bone marrow donation. The CDR3 spans 19 residues. Sequencing used immunoSEQ multiplex PCR; TCRdb keeps in-frame clones, though not all of them. Found here are about 40,000 clones, no singletons; the ten largest cover approximately 4.9%. In this sample, this clone turned up a few times. The antigen is unknown. The sequence was obtained from a woman aged 50 to 60 in good health and a related stem cell transplant donor. Sequencing input: PBMCs. The chain couples TRBV12-2 to TRBJ2-3; TRBD1 is the table's D call, not checked against the DNA. TRBV12-2 is listed as a pseudogene. CDR3 loop: CASRLGYRDSLRNTDTQYF. Written as DNA, the CDR3 is TGTGCAAGTCGCTTAGGGTACCGGGACAGCCTGCGGAACACAGATACGCAGTATTTT.